This TCR beta chain is from a study of T cell repertoires in cytomegalovirus infection (dated by TCRdb to between 2018 and 2020). With regard to the full study: Peptide stimulations targeted recently identified HLA-C-restricted CMV epitopes, whose presentation resists viral immunomodulation, together with well-studied HLA-B-restricted epitopes. Because public TCR beta signatures pointed to carriage of CMV infection together with the matching HLA type, the HLA type of each donor mattered for the analysis.

Note on this clonotype: The specificity of this receptor is unknown. No base qualities exist here, and no much larger clone lies one base off it.

TCRdb lists the instrument as Illumina HiSeq 1500. The public reads were quality trimmed at Q25 with fastp and then assembled into clones with MiXCR by TCRdb, keeping productive beta chains. A single entry per CDR3 protein holds the most common genes and DNA from its merged rows. The sample table records some 320,000 distinct CDR3 sequences; 25% to 35% of these occur just once. 20% of the sample belongs to the ten largest clones. The sample's treatment or condition label is to be understood as: in vitro stimulation with specific CMV peptide epitopes to enrich CMV-specific T cells. The full study reports these points: The ex vivo response was dominated by HLA-C-restricted CMV-specific TCR beta clonotypes, which also provided the single most frequent clonotype in two of eight donors. Carriers of CMV infection plus the relevant HLA type were discriminated by the cumulative frequency of public TCR beta family members in the study cohort and in an independent 352-donor cohort.

This TCR was recovered from a human donor in good health (CMV status not recorded). Some clones in this sample may be carry-over from other donors' samples. The specimen comprised cultured PBMCs, sampled from culture after CMV antigen stimulation.

CDR3 region: CATSQREVYNEQFF. The nucleotide sequence reads as follows: TGTGCCACCAGCCAGCGGGAGGTTTACAATGAGCAGTTCTTC. Recombination linked TRBV15 to TRBJ2-1, with TRBD2 identical over 9 junction bases. Taken from cysteine to phenylalanine, the CDR3 has 14 residues. Only the CDR3 DNA is retained, 42 bases long and in frame from the first base. CDR1 and CDR2 were assigned from the germline V gene (reference sequence) as LNHNV and YYDKDF. Unmatched junction bases come to 3, with V trimmed by 5 bases and J by 4 bases. When the CDR3 is completed using the reference TRBV15 and TRBJ2-1 genes on either side, the full variable domain is DAMVIQNPRYQVTQFGKPVTLSCSQTLNHNVMYWYQQKSSQAPKLLFHYYDKDFNNEADTPDNFQSRRPNTSFCFLDIRSPGLGDTAMYLCATSQREVYNEQFFGPGTRLTVL.